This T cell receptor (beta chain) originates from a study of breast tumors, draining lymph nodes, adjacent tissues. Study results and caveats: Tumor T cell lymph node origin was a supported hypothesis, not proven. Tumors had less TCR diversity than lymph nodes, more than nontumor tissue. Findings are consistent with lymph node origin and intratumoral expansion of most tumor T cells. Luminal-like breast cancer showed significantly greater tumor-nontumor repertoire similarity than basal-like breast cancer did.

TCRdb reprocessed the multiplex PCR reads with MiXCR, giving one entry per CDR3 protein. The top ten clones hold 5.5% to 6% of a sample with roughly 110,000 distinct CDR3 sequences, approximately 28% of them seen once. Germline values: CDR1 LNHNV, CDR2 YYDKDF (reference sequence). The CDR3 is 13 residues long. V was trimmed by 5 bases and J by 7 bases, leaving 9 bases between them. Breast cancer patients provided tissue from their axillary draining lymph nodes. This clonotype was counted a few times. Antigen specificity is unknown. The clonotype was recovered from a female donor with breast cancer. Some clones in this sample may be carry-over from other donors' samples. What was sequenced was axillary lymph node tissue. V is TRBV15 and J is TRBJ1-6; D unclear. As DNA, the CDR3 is TGTGCCACCAGCGGTGGGAGAAATTCACCCCTCCACTTT. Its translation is CATSGGRNSPLHF.